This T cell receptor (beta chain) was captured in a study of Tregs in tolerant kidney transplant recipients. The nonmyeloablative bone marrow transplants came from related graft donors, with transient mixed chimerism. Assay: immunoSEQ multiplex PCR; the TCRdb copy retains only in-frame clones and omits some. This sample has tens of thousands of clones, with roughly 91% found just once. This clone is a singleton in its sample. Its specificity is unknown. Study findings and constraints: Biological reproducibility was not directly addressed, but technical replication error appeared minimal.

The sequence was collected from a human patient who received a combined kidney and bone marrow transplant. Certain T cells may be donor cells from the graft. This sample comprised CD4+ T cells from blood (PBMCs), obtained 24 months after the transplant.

The CDR3 bases are TGTGCCAGCAGTCTAAGACAGGGCGTATTTAACTATGGCTACACCTTC. Translation gives CASSLRQGVFNYGYTF. This chain joins TRBV11-1 and TRBJ1-2; 7 bases agree with TRBD1. The V gene's germline CDR1 is SGHAT and CDR2 FQDESV (reference sequence). The trim removed 6 bases at V and 1 base at J, leaving 11 bases unmatched. The length of the CDR3 is 16 residues.